This T cell receptor (beta chain) was obtained from a study of technical replicates of blood from a few donors. Trimming shortened V by 1 base and J by 0 bases, and 5 bases separated the two germline ends. Germline CDR1 is MGHRA and CDR2 is YSYEKL. The CDR3 has 14 residues. Generated by immunoSEQ multiplex PCR, the TCRdb table keeps only in-frame clones and is missing some. Among about 100,000 clones listed, approximately 96% were seen once. The chain employs TRBV4-1 and TRBJ2-3; weak D call: TRBD1 (5 bases). The receptor comes from a human donor in good health. Material for sequencing was T cells isolated from PBMCs. CDR3 sequence: CASSQGQSTDTQYF. In DNA form, the CDR3 reads TGCGCCAGCAGCCAAGGACAGAGCACAGATACGCAGTATTTT.